This T cell receptor (beta chain) appears in the sequencing data of a study of blood T cell repertoires in COVID-19. Across the whole study: From the United States, Italy and Spain came samples of acute and convalescent COVID-19. Nucleic acid was either cDNA or gDNA, and it came from T cells, B-cell-depleted T cells, or PBMCs.

This CDR3 is built from 15 residues. V lost 4 bases, J lost 1 base, and 7 bases stayed unmatched. In germline, CDR1 is SGHVS, CDR2 FNYEAQ. Authors' methods: How many nucleated cells were present was estimated from reference gene primer amplification. Sequencing was performed with immunoSEQ multiplex PCR; in TCRdb, only in-frame clones are kept and a portion is missing. V, J and clone size are those of that table, while D and trimming were read from the DNA. The sample lists fewer than 20,000 clones, about nine tenths occurring once. This clonotype originated in a human donor in a cohort sampled during active COVID-19. The sample taken for sequencing was peripheral blood. This chain links TRBV7-6 with TRBJ2-7; 7 bases map to TRBD1. The CDR3 sequence is CASSSLRDRSYEQYF. The CDR3 DNA sequence: TGTGCCAGCAGCTCACTCCGGGACAGATCCTACGAGCAGTACTTC.